Following are 11 T cell receptor beta chains from one sample sequenced in a study of T-cell reconstitution after alpha-beta-depleted transplantation in children. A TCRbeta library incorporating unique molecular identifiers was prepared. In TCRdb, the PCR reads were re-called with MiXCR into one record per CDR3 protein. In the table there are around 29,000 distinct CDR3 sequences, over 5% of which are singletons. The sample in question was PBMCs, mostly from graft donor cells, obtained 180 days after TCRalphabeta/CD19-depleted stem cell transplant. The receptors were sampled from a male patient younger than 18 who had a stem cell transplant for acute myeloid leukemia, so the T cells may come from the graft donor.

This clonotype was counted ten times or more. The chain has TRBV20-1 and TRBJ1-6; D may be TRBD1 (6 bases). V was clipped by 6 bases and J by 8 bases, with 20 bases between them. The CDR3 is 15 residues long. In germline, CDR1 is DFQATT, CDR2 SNEGSKA (reference sequence). CDR3 nucleotide sequence: TGCAGTGCCCTGGGGGCTTCTTCCTTCCATTCACCCCTCCACTTT. Residues: CSALGASSFHSPLHF.

The sample holds many counts of this clonotype. V usage is TRBV24-1 and J usage is TRBJ1-4, with TRBD1 matching 8 bases. The germline gives CDR1 KGHDR, CDR2 SFDVKD. The CDR3 contains 15 residues. V lost 4 bases, J lost 5 bases, and 5 bases stayed unmatched. The CDR3 DNA reads TGTGCCACCAGTGACAGGACAGGGCCGAATGAAAAACTGTTTTTT. This sequence encodes CATSDRTGPNEKLFF.

This clonotype has at least ten counts. The chain has TRBV11-1 and TRBJ2-7, with D possibly TRBD1 on 6 matching bases. Germline CDR1 and CDR2: SGHAT and FQDESV (reference sequence). The CDR3 sequence is 14 residues long. Between the trimmed V and J ends, which lost 3 bases and 6 bases, there was a span of 15 bases. The CDR3 loop reads CASSFQWTASEQYF. The CDR3 region has the DNA TGTGCCAGCAGCTTCCAATGGACAGCCTCCGAGCAGTACTTC.

This rearrangement joins TRBV4-1 to TRBJ2-5; 9 bases match TRBD2. V gave up 1 base and J gave up 1 base; unmatched junction bases: 4. This CDR3 contains 16 residues. Germline-derived CDR1 and CDR2 are MGHRA and YSYEKL. CDR3 sequence reads: CASSQASGALQETQYF. CDR3 in DNA: TGCGCCAGCAGCCAAGCTAGCGGGGCCCTCCAAGAGACCCAGTACTTC.

This clonotype was seen more than once but under ten times. V is TRBV20-1 and J is TRBJ1-3; 7 bases match TRBD1. This CDR3 is 11 amino acids long. Germline V gene sequence: CDR1 DFQATT, CDR2 SNEGSKA (reference sequence). V lost 3 bases to trimming and J lost 16 bases; unmatched junction nucleotides: 9. The CDR3 sequence: CSARERGRRYF. DNA of the CDR3: TGCAGTGCTAGGGAGAGGGGGCGACGGTATTTT.

This clonotype has a count of ten or more. V and J are TRBV5-1 and TRBJ1-2, with D hard to call. Germline lookup yields CDR1 SGHRS and CDR2 YFSETQ. The CDR3 is 13 residues long. Trimming stripped 0 bases from V and 6 bases from J, with 9 bases between. The CDR3 DNA reads TGCGCCAGCAGCTTGGGGGTCAGGAATGGCTACACCTTC. Translated, it gives CASSLGVRNGYTF.

This clonotype was counted at least ten times. V and J are TRBV5-1 and TRBJ1-2; no firm D call. Germline V gene lookup returns CDR1 SGHRS and CDR2 YFSETQ. This CDR3 region has 13 residues. Trimming took off 5 bases at V and 0 bases at J, with 8 bases between the two ends. The CDR3 sequence: CASSFEANYGYTF. DNA for the CDR3: TGCGCCAGCAGTTTCGAAGCTAACTATGGCTACACCTTC.

This clonotype was observed at least ten times. The chain has TRBV29-1 and TRBJ2-1; the match to TRBD2 covers 8 bases. Germline values: CDR1 SQVTM, CDR2 ANQGSEA. V was clipped by 3 bases and J by 12 bases; unmatched bases: 1. This CDR3 contains 10 residues. The CDR3 DNA follows: TGCAGCGTTGAGCTAGCGGGGCAGTTCTTC. Its protein product is CSVELAGQFF.

This clonotype was seen ten or more times. This sequence joins TRBV5-1 and TRBJ2-2; D unclear. The CDR3 is 16 amino acids. V shed 3 bases and J shed 2 bases, with 14 bases lying between them. CDR1 and CDR2 (germline): SGHRS, YFSETQ. In nucleotides, the CDR3 is TGCGCCAGCAGCTCCCATACAAGTCGCAACACCGGGGAGCTGTTTTTT. Its translation is CASSSHTSRNTGELFF.

Ten or more counts support this clonotype. The chain carries TRBV29-1 and TRBJ2-2; D is undetermined. Looked up from germline, CDR1 is SQVTM and CDR2 is ANQGSEA. With 4 bases removed from V and 7 bases from J, the gap between germline ends came to 7 bases. This CDR3 contains 11 residues. In DNA, the CDR3 is TGCAGCGTTGGCGACCTCGGGGAGCTGTTTTTT. It codes for CSVGDLGELFF.

At least ten counts were recorded for this clonotype. The chain joins TRBV30 to TRBJ2-5; TRBD2 matches 9 bases. V dropped 2 bases and J dropped 1; count of bases not matched to a gene: 5. The CDR3 consists of 15 residues. Germline CDR1 GTSNPN, CDR2 SVGIG (reference sequence). CDR3 in amino acids: CAWSYAGGSQETQYF. The CDR3 DNA sequence: TGTGCCTGGAGTTACGCGGGGGGGTCCCAAGAGACCCAGTACTTC.